The TCR beta chain described here comes from a study of blood T cell repertoires in COVID-19. The overall study: From the United States, Italy and Spain came samples of acute and convalescent COVID-19. PBMCs, B-cell-depleted T cells, or T cells provided the cDNA or gDNA that made up the material.

V was shortened by 2 bases and J by 5 bases, with 9 bases between the two germline ends. The CDR3 has 13 amino acids. In the original workflow: Amplifying reference gene primers gave estimates of nucleated cell counts. Profiling relied on immunoSEQ multiplex PCR, and the TCRdb table lists in-frame clones only, not all of them. V and J calls and clone size come straight from that table; D and trimming were deduced from the DNA. The sample holds about 110,000 clones, about four fifths seen once. This chain joins TRBV12-3 or TRBV12-4 and TRBJ2-5; D uncertain. This receptor was taken from an older woman with acute or convalescent COVID-19. The sequenced sample consisted of peripheral blood. The CDR3 DNA reads TGTGCCAGCAGTTTATCTAGAAGGGAGACCCAGTACTTC. Translated, it gives CASSLSRRETQYF.